This is a list of T cell receptor beta chains from one sample in a study of chemoradiotherapy in HPV16-positive cancers. Profiling relied on immunoSEQ multiplex PCR, and the TCRdb table lists in-frame clones only, not all of them. This table holds around 15,000 clones, around four fifths found once. Sampling was done from a patient who underwent chemoradiotherapy. The receptors were gathered from a human donor with HPV-associated anogenital cancer. Each CDR3 is given with its conserved first and last residue. A D gene is named only where the DNA matches it firmly. For some rows the clone size is stated as once, few or many, or as a class when expanded; others skip it.

.	TRBV27	.	TRBJ1-1	CASAPLVRGRFEAFF	TGTGCCAGCGCCCCCCTCGTCCGGGGGAGGTTTGAAGCTTTCTTT
TRBD1	TRBV25-1	.	TRBJ2-1	CASTEDRGSHYNEQFF	TGTGCCAGCACCGAGGACAGGGGGAGTCACTACAATGAGCAGTTCTTC
.	TRBV4-2	once	TRBJ1-6	CASSPTGQYNSPLHF	TGTGCCAGCAGCCCAACTGGACAGTATAATTCACCCCTCCACTTT
.	TRBV7-2	.	TRBJ2-7	CASSSGGVEQYF	TGTGCCAGCAGCTCCGGAGGGGTCGAGCAGTACTTC
TRBD1	TRBV19	.	TRBJ1-2	CASRDRAQNYGYTF	TGTGCCAGTAGAGACAGGGCACAAAACTATGGCTACACCTTC
.	TRBV15	.	TRBJ1-5	CATSSPGRSNQPQHF	TGTGCCACCAGCAGTCCAGGGCGTAGCAATCAGCCCCAGCATTTT
.	TRBV19	.	TRBJ2-5	CASSTGRRQETQYF	TGTGCCAGTAGTACGGGACGCCGGCAAGAGACCCAGTACTTC
TRBD1	TRBV9	.	TRBJ1-1	CASSGAGGTEAFF	TGTGCCAGCAGCGGGGCAGGGGGCACTGAAGCTTTCTTT
.	TRBV9	.	TRBJ1-6	CASSTGFGNSPLHF	TGTGCCAGCAGCACCGGGTTTGGGAATTCACCCCTCCACTTT
TRBD1	TRBV9	.	TRBJ2-7	CASSGGQGYYEQYF	TGTGCCAGCAGCGGCGGACAGGGGTATTACGAGCAGTACTTC
.	TRBV6-1	few	TRBJ2-5	CASMRGAYGETQYF	TGTGCCAGCATGAGAGGGGCGTACGGAGAGACCCAGTACTTC
.	TRBV5-1	.	TRBJ1-1	CASSSTGNTEAFF	TGCGCCAGCAGTTCGACAGGGAACACTGAAGCTTTCTTT
TRBD1	TRBV19	.	TRBJ1-1	CASNLTPGQGIWRTEAFF	TGTGCCAGTAATTTGACCCCGGGACAGGGGATATGGAGAACTGAAGCTTTCTTT
TRBD1	TRBV5-4	.	TRBJ1-1	CASSGDRANTEAFF	TGTGCCAGCAGCGGGGACAGGGCGAACACTGAAGCTTTCTTT
.	TRBV18	.	TRBJ2-2	CASSPLRPPSGELFF	TGTGCCAGCTCACCACTTAGGCCCCCTTCGGGGGAGCTGTTTTTT
.	TRBV19	few	TRBJ2-2	CASARLAPGELFF	TGTGCCAGTGCTCGCCTAGCTCCCGGGGAGCTGTTTTTT
.	TRBV5-6	.	TRBJ2-1	CASSSKTLEDEQFF	TGTGCCAGCAGCTCCAAAACACTAGAGGATGAGCAGTTCTTC
.	TRBV6-4	.	TRBJ2-1	CASSDSGASNEQFF	TGTGCCAGCAGTGATTCGGGGGCCTCCAATGAGCAGTTCTTC
.	TRBV7-2	.	TRBJ2-7	CASSPVRAALSYEQYF	TGTGCCAGCAGCCCCGTCAGGGCAGCCCTCTCCTACGAGCAGTACTTC
.	TRBV7-8	few	TRBJ2-2	CASSLHVGAGELFF	TGTGCCAGCAGCTTACATGTGGGCGCCGGGGAGCTGTTTTTT
TRBD1	TRBV10-3	.	TRBJ2-7	CAISETGESREQYF	TGTGCCATCAGCGAGACAGGGGAGTCGCGAGAGCAGTACTTC
.	TRBV30	.	TRBJ1-2	CAWSVGEETGYGYTF	TGTGCCTGGAGTGTAGGGGAGGAAACGGGGTATGGCTACACCTTC
TRBD2	TRBV2	.	TRBJ2-1	CASSEGGAGGSLSEFF	TGTGCCAGCAGTGAAGGCGGGGCGGGGGGATCCTTGAGCGAGTTCTTC
TRBD1	TRBV27	.	TRBJ1-2	CASSPSGQGVGYGYTF	TGTGCCAGCAGTCCCTCCGGACAGGGAGTAGGCTATGGCTACACCTTC
.	TRBV27	.	TRBJ1-4	CASSGGRVTNEKLFF	TGTGCCAGCAGTGGGGGGCGCGTAACTAATGAAAAACTGTTTTTT
.	TRBV15	.	TRBJ1-1	CATSQNRANTEAFF	TGTGCCACCAGCCAAAACAGGGCCAACACTGAAGCTTTCTTT
.	TRBV11-2	.	TRBJ1-2	CASSLEGLGYGYTF	TGTGCCAGCAGCTTGGAGGGCTTGGGCTATGGCTACACCTTC
.	TRBV4-3	.	TRBJ2-1	CASSQEGGNEQFF	TGCGCCAGCAGCCAAGAGGGTGGCAATGAGCAGTTCTTC
.	TRBV9	.	TRBJ2-2	CASSASVSTGELFF	TGTGCCAGCAGCGCCTCGGTGAGCACCGGGGAGCTGTTTTTT
.	TRBV4-1	.	TRBJ1-3	CASSQTSGWISGNTIYF	TGCGCCAGCAGCCAGACATCCGGATGGATCTCTGGAAACACCATATATTTT
.	TRBV6-1	.	TRBJ2-7	CASGRGRGTYEQYF	TGTGCCAGCGGTAGAGGCAGGGGGACTTACGAGCAGTACTTC
.	TRBV6-5	.	TRBJ1-5	CASSYSWQGNQPQHF	TGTGCCAGCAGTTACTCATGGCAGGGCAATCAGCCCCAGCATTTT
TRBD1	TRBV7-9	once	TRBJ2-7	CASSWPGTGGYEQYF	TGTGCCAGCAGCTGGCCCGGGACAGGGGGCTACGAGCAGTACTTC
.	TRBV25-1	.	TRBJ1-1	CASGYSLGGRDTEAFF	TGTGCCAGCGGGTATTCCCTGGGGGGGAGGGACACTGAAGCTTTCTTT
.	TRBV29-1	.	TRBJ2-1	CSVEVQSWTKPGEQFF	TGCAGCGTTGAAGTCCAAAGTTGGACCAAACCCGGGGAGCAGTTCTTC
TRBD1	TRBV27	.	TRBJ1-4	CASRRGQVNEKLFF	TGTGCCAGCAGAAGGGGACAGGTTAATGAAAAACTGTTTTTT
.	TRBV15	few	TRBJ2-7	CATSRDRRTALSYEQYF	TGTGCCACCAGCAGAGATAGGAGAACAGCCCTCTCCTACGAGCAGTACTTC
TRBD1	TRBV19	.	TRBJ1-1	CASSHRGLDTEAFF	TGTGCCAGTAGTCACAGGGGGCTGGACACTGAAGCTTTCTTT
.	TRBV7-9	once	TRBJ1-1	CASSLGVTEAFF	TGTGCCAGCAGCTTAGGGGTGACTGAAGCTTTCTTT
.	TRBV11-1	few	TRBJ1-2	CASSSGPTLSSGYTF	TGTGCCAGCAGCTCCGGCCCGACCCTCTCCAGTGGCTACACCTTC
TRBD1	TRBV28	.	TRBJ1-1	CARLTDRYGGTGTHTEAFF	TGTGCCAGGTTGACCGATCGGTACGGTGGGACAGGTACGCACACTGAAGCTTTCTTT
.	TRBV6-1	.	TRBJ2-2	CASNEYTGELFF	TGTGCCAGCAACGAATACACCGGGGAGCTGTTTTTT
TRBD2	TRBV5-1	few	TRBJ2-3	CASSFASGGADTQYF	TGCGCCAGCAGCTTTGCTAGCGGGGGTGCAGATACGCAGTATTTT
.	TRBV2	.	TRBJ1-1	CASSVSGQNTEAFF	TGTGCCAGCAGTGTATCGGGACAGAACACTGAAGCTTTCTTT
TRBD1	TRBV4-3	few	TRBJ1-4	CASSQDRNRGRVKLFF	TGCGCCAGCAGCCAAGATCGCAACAGGGGTAGAGTAAAACTGTTTTTT
TRBD2	TRBV6-5	.	TRBJ2-3	CASSRGVTDTQYF	TGTGCCAGCAGTCGGGGGGTCACAGATACGCAGTATTTT
TRBD2	TRBV5-4	.	TRBJ2-3	CASSMRGAHSQYF	TGTGCCAGCAGCATGCGGGGGGCCCACTCGCAGTATTTT
.	TRBV4-2	.	TRBJ2-1	CASRLGGEQFF	TGTGCCAGCAGACTGGGGGGTGAGCAGTTCTTC
.	TRBV12-5	.	TRBJ2-5	CASGLLEGQPYF	TGTGCTAGTGGTTTATTAGAGGGACAACCCTACTTC
TRBD2	TRBV18	.	TRBJ2-7	CASSPGTSGEEQYF	TGTGCCAGCTCACCGGGGACTAGCGGGGAGGAGCAGTACTTC
.	TRBV9	.	TRBJ1-2	CASSPPTGYGYTF	TGTGCCAGCAGCCCCCCGACGGGCTATGGCTACACCTTC
.	TRBV9	.	TRBJ1-1	CASSVLTVNTEAFF	TGTGCCAGCAGCGTTCTAACGGTGAACACTGAAGCTTTCTTT
TRBD2	TRBV5-6	.	TRBJ2-1	CASNFRWEGDNEQFF	TGTGCCAGCAATTTTCGGTGGGAGGGAGACAATGAGCAGTTCTTC
.	TRBV7-2	.	TRBJ1-5	CASSLYGASNQPQHF	TGTGCCAGCAGCTTATATGGGGCGAGCAATCAGCCCCAGCATTTT